The source of this TCR beta chain is a study of blood T cells in healthy people across ages. Study observations and caveats: Fewer expanded clones and more diversity marked long-lived versus aged donors.

A sample-barcoded 5' primer and a J-beta primer mix were used in a second PCR of about 7 to 12 cycles. TCRdb re-analysed the 5' RACE reads in MiXCR, keeping a single row per CDR3 protein. The table lists 1,300,000 or so distinct CDR3 sequences, roughly 60% of them singletons. Germline CDR1 is DFQATT and CDR2 is SNEGSKA (reference sequence). The CDR3 is 14 residues long. V was pared by 3 bases and J by 3 bases, with 12 bases between. This clonotype was found a few times. Its antigen is unidentified. The source is a man between 18 and 35 years old in good health. Sequencing was carried out using blood. The rearrangement joins TRBV20-1 to TRBJ1-5; D is ambiguous. CDR3 nucleotide sequence: TGCAGTGCTAGTCTCCCAGACGACAATCAGCCCCAGCATTTT. Its protein product is CSASLPDDNQPQHF.